The clone carrying this T cell receptor (beta chain) was counted many times. Its antigen is undetermined. The CDR3 has 13 residues. J was trimmed by 6 bases and V by 9 bases; bases with no gene match: 8. The data belong to a study of response to subunit inactivated influenza vaccine. General study points: The authors suggested that every seasonal influenza vaccination recruits few new T cells.

TCRdb reanalysed the RT-PCR reads using MiXCR and keeps one entry per CDR3 protein. Counted here are approximately 480,000 distinct CDR3 sequences, about 10% occurring once; the ten biggest clones make up approximately 12%. This clonotype was obtained from a man aged 45 to 65 who received an inactivated influenza vaccine. The chain uses TRBV12-3 or TRBV12-4 and TRBJ2-1; 7 nucleotides match TRBD2. Sequencing was performed on PBMCs from blood, taken roughly 46 days after vaccination. In DNA, the CDR3 is TGTGCCAGTAGAGGACTAGGCAGCAATGAGCAGTTCTTC. Its protein product is CASRGLGSNEQFF.